This entry features one T cell receptor (beta chain) sequence. As yet, its antigen is unknown. CD8 memory fractions consisted of CD45RO+ and CCR7-negative CD45RA+ TemRA cells together. Per the germline V gene, CDR1 is WSHSY and CDR2 is SAAADI. This CDR3 contains 15 residues. V was cut by 5 bases and J by 4 bases, with 17 bases left in between. The sample belongs to a study of shared clonotypes between healthy human individuals. Findings of the study overall: Some clonotypes were shared by all four sorted-subset donors, while others were not shared. The non-shared ones had lower generation probabilities than the shared ones. The study generally estimated greater richness for naive than memory subsets.

It was at deep level that the assay was run. The repertoire was sequenced with immunoSEQ multiplex PCR; TCRdb's copy has only in-frame clones and lacks some. The sample has roughly 660,000 clones, 80% to 95% seen once. This receptor was obtained from a man between 18 and 29 years old in good health. Some clones in this sample may be carry-over from other donors' samples. This chain uses TRBV10-2 with TRBJ2-5; D remains unclear. The source material was memory CD8+ T cells from PBMCs. Indicated subset: CD45RO+ cells pooled with CCR7-negative TemRA cells. The CDR3 loop is CASSSGFSLVETQYF. CDR3 nucleotide sequence: TGCGCCAGCAGTTCCGGATTTAGCTTGGTAGAGACCCAGTACTTC.